A selection of T cell receptor beta chains follows, all from one sample in a study of Ad26.COV2.S vaccination and SARS-CoV-2 variants. Libraries were prepared by immunoSEQ multiplex PCR; TCRdb keeps only in-frame clonotypes and omits some of them. The repertoire includes 300,000 to 400,000 clones, 92% of them detected once, and 3.5% to 4.5% sits in the top ten. This sample comprised peripheral blood, obtained after recovery from COVID-19. The origin of the receptors is a human donor who had recovered from COVID-19. Both conserved end residues are part of each CDR3. D genes are given only for firm matches. Size is stated for part of the rows, as once, few or many counts, or as a class when the clone is expanded.

j_gene | abundance | v_gene | d_gene | CDR3nt | CDR3aa
TRBJ1-2 | few | TRBV19 | . | TGTGCCAGTTCAAGGGCGGGGCGCCACACCTTC | CASSRAGRHTF
TRBJ2-3 | . | TRBV20-1 | . | TGCAGTGGCCGGGACGCCAATACGCAGTATTTT | CSGRDANTQYF
TRBJ2-3 | . | TRBV20-1 | . | TGCAGTGCTAGATCTGATACGCAGTATTTT | CSARSDTQYF
TRBJ2-7 | . | TRBV6-5 | TRBD1 | TGTGCCAGCAGTTCGGACAGGATGGGCGAGCAGTACTTC | CASSSDRMGEQYF
TRBJ2-1 | . | TRBV11-1 | TRBD1 | TGTGCCAGCACCATCGACAGGGATAACTACAATGAGCAGTTCTTC | CASTIDRDNYNEQFF
TRBJ2-3 | . | TRBV19 | TRBD2 | TGTGCCAGTAGAATAGCGGGGGCTAGCACAGATACGCAGTATTTT | CASRIAGASTDTQYF
TRBJ2-1 | . | TRBV15 | . | TGTGCCACCAGCGGATCTAACGGGAGTTGGGAGCAGTTCTTC | CATSGSNGSWEQFF
TRBJ2-7 | . | TRBV6-5 | . | TGTGCCAGCAGTTACTCCCTCGGGGGCGAGCAGTACTTC | CASSYSLGGEQYF
TRBJ1-2 | few | TRBV19 | . | TGTGCCAGTAGTATCCACAGAACTAACTATGGCTACACCTTC | CASSIHRTNYGYTF
TRBJ1-5 | . | TRBV5-1 | TRBD1 | TGCGCCAGCAGCGCGACAGGGAACAATCAGCCCCAGCATTTT | CASSATGNNQPQHF
TRBJ2-1 | . | TRBV7-9 | . | TGTGCCAGCACGGGGGTATCCAATGAGCAGTTCTTC | CASTGVSNEQFF
TRBJ2-2 | . | TRBV19 | . | TGTGCCAGTACTCCCAGAACGAACACCGGGGAGCTGTTTTTT | CASTPRTNTGELFF
TRBJ1-2 | . | TRBV15 | . | TGTGCCACCAGCAGAGATTTCGCAACGACGGACTACACCTTC | CATSRDFATTDYTF
TRBJ2-1 | . | TRBV25-1 | TRBD1 | TGTGCCAGCAGTCAAGGGGGCATTTACAATGAGCAGTTCTTC | CASSQGGIYNEQFF
TRBJ2-5 | . | TRBV20-1 | TRBD1 | TGCAGTGCTAGTAGACAGGGGGCCGGGGAGACCCAGTACTTC | CSASRQGAGETQYF
TRBJ1-4 | . | TRBV6-5 | . | TGTGCCAGCAGTTACGACTTCCTGGGCGAAAAACTGTTTTTT | CASSYDFLGEKLFF
TRBJ1-4 | once | TRBV11-2 | . | TGTGCCAGCAGGCGACCAGGAGGGGCAACTAATGAAAAACTGTTTTTT | CASRRPGGATNEKLFF
TRBJ2-5 | . | TRBV5-1 | . | TGCGCCAGCAGCTTGGATCAGACCCAGTACTTC | CASSLDQTQYF
TRBJ1-1 | . | TRBV6-1 | . | TGTGCCAGCAGTGAACCGACAGGAGCACTGACAGCTTTCTTT | CASSEPTGALTAFF
TRBJ1-5 | . | TRBV27 | . | TGTGCCAGCAGCGTCGGGGGCCAGAATCAGCCCCAGCATTTT | CASSVGGQNQPQHF
TRBJ1-5 | . | TRBV20-1 | . | TGCAGTGCTAGTTCCGCGGGGGCAACCAATCAGCCCCAGCATTTT | CSASSAGATNQPQHF
TRBJ2-5 | once | TRBV11-2 | . | TGTGCCAGCAGCTTAAGCCCGGACTTGGGAGAGACCCAGTACTTC | CASSLSPDLGETQYF